This T cell receptor beta chain was captured in a study of OX40 agonist ivuxolimab in advanced cancers. Germline lookup yields CDR1 MGHRA and CDR2 YSYEKL. This CDR3 spans 14 amino acids. V gave up 1 base and J gave up 9 bases, with 13 bases separating them. Data came from immunoSEQ multiplex PCR; TCRdb stores just in-frame clones and leaves some out. The sample consists of some 76,000 clones, over 75% of them appearing once. V usage is TRBV4-1 and J usage is TRBJ1-5; perhaps TRBD1 as D (6 bases). Sequencing used CD4+ or CD8+ T cells sorted from blood, obtained in a trial of the OX40 agonist ivuxolimab. This clonotype was obtained from an adult with an advanced solid tumor such as melanoma, head and neck, liver or kidney cancer. CDR3 residues: CASSQGQAIGPQHF. The CDR3 nucleotides are TGCGCCAGCAGCCAAGGACAGGCGATCGGGCCCCAGCATTTT.